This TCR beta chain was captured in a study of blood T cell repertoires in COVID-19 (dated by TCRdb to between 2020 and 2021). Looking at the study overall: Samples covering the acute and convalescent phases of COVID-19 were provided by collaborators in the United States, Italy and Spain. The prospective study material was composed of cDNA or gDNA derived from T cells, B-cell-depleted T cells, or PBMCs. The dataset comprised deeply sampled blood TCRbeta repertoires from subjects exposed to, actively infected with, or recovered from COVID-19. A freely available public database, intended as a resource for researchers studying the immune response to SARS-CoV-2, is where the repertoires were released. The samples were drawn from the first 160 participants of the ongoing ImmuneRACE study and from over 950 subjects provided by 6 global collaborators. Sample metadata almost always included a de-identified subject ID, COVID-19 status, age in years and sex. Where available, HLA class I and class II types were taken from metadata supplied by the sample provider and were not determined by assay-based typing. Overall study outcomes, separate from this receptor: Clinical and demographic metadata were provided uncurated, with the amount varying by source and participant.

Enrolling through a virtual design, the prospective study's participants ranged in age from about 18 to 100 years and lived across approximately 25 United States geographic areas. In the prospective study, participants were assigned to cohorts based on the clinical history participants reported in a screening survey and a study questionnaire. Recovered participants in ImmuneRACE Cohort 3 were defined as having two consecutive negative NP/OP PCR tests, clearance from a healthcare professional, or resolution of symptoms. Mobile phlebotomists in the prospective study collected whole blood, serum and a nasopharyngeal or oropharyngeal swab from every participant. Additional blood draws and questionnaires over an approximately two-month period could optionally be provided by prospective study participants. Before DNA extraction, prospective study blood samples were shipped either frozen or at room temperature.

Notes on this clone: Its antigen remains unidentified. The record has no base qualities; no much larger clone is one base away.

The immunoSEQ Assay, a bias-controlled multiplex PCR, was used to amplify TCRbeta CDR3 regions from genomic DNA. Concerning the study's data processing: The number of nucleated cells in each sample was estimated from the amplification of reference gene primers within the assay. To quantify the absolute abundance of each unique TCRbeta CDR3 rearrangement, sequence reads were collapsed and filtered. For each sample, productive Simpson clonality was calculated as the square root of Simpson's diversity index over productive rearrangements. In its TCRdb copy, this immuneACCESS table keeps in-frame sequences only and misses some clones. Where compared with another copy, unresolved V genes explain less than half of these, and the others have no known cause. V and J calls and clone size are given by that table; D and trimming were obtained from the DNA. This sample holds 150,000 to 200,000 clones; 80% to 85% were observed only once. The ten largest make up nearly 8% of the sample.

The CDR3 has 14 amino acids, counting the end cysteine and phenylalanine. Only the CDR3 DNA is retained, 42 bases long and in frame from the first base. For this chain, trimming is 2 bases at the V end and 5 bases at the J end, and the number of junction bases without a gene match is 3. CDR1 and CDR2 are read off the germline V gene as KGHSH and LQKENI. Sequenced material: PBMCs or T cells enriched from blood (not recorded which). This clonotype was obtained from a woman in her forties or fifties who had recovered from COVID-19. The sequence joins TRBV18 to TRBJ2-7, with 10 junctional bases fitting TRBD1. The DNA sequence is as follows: TGTGCCAGCTCACCAGACAGGGGGCTACACGAGCAGTACTTC. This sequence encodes CASSPDRGLHEQYF.